A selection of T cell receptor beta chains follows, all from one sample in a study of identical twins. TCRdb re-analysed the 5' RACE reads in MiXCR, keeping a single row per CDR3 protein. The sample carries some 730,000 distinct CDR3 sequences, 18% recorded once. These data were likewise used in another study, on T cells expressing NK-cell markers.

Sequencing was carried out using PBMCs. The origin of the receptors is a woman aged 18-29 years in good health. The CDR3 runs from the conserved cysteine through the conserved F or W. Each record gives: CDR3 DNA, CDR3 protein, V gene, clone size, D gene, J gene. D genes are given only for firm matches. The size of a clone is reported for some rows only, either as once, few or many, or as a class for expanded clones.

cdr3_nt: TGTGCCACCAGCAGTCCCCGTGCCGCGACAGGGCCCTTCACAGATACGCAGTATTTT
cdr3_aa: CATSSPRAATGPFTDTQYF
v_call: TRBV15
clone_size: -
d_call: TRBD1
j_call: TRBJ2-3

cdr3_nt: TGCGCCAGCAGCCCGGCGCTTGGCGGGGGAGAAGAAGAGACCCAGTACTTC
cdr3_aa: CASSPALGGGEEETQYF
v_call: TRBV5-1
clone_size: -
d_call: TRBD2
j_call: TRBJ2-5

cdr3_nt: TGTGCCAGCAGCTTGGATGGTGCGCAGTATTTT
cdr3_aa: CASSLDGAQYF
v_call: TRBV5-5
clone_size: few
d_call: -
j_call: TRBJ2-3

cdr3_nt: TGTGCCACCAGTGCCGCCACCCCCCAGATGAACACCGGGGAGCTGTTTTTT
cdr3_aa: CATSAATPQMNTGELFF
v_call: TRBV24-1
clone_size: -
d_call: -
j_call: TRBJ2-2

cdr3_nt: TGCGCCAGCAGCTTGTTCGCGCGGGAGTCGGTCTACGAGCAGTACTTC
cdr3_aa: CASSLFARESVYEQYF
v_call: TRBV5-1
clone_size: -
d_call: TRBD2
j_call: TRBJ2-7

cdr3_nt: TGTGCCAGCAGCCCCCGGACGGGTTCCGGGGAGCTGTTTTTT
cdr3_aa: CASSPRTGSGELFF
v_call: TRBV27
clone_size: -
d_call: -
j_call: TRBJ2-2

cdr3_nt: TGTGCCAGCAGCTTGGTTGGAGGGGTAGGGGCCAACGTCCTGACTTTC
cdr3_aa: CASSLVGGVGANVLTF
v_call: TRBV5-6
clone_size: few
d_call: -
j_call: TRBJ2-6

cdr3_nt: TGCGCCAGCAGCCAAGATTGGCAGCCTTCCCTCACCATATATTTT
cdr3_aa: CASSQDWQPSLTIYF
v_call: TRBV4-3
clone_size: few
d_call: -
j_call: TRBJ1-3

cdr3_nt: TGTGCCAGCAACGTAGCGGGAAGGACCGGGGAGCTGTTTTTT
cdr3_aa: CASNVAGRTGELFF
v_call: TRBV5-6
clone_size: few
d_call: TRBD2
j_call: TRBJ2-2

cdr3_nt: TGTGCCAGCAGTTTGGCAACACCCACGAACACCGGGGAGCTGTTTTTT
cdr3_aa: CASSLATPTNTGELFF
v_call: TRBV27
clone_size: few
d_call: -
j_call: TRBJ2-2

cdr3_nt: TGTGCCAGCAGCCCCCTAGGGGGTCCCGCAGATACGCAGTATTTT
cdr3_aa: CASSPLGGPADTQYF
v_call: TRBV5-6
clone_size: once
d_call: -
j_call: TRBJ2-3

cdr3_nt: TGCGCCAGCAGGGACAGGGCATCCGGGGAGCTGTTTTTT
cdr3_aa: CASRDRASGELFF
v_call: TRBV5-1
clone_size: -
d_call: TRBD1
j_call: TRBJ2-2

cdr3_nt: TGTGCCAGCAGCCCCGACGCGACGGAGACCCAGTACTTC
cdr3_aa: CASSPDATETQYF
v_call: TRBV3-1
clone_size: -
d_call: -
j_call: TRBJ2-5